This T cell receptor (beta chain) was sequenced during a study of blood T cells in healthy people across ages. The study's findings and limits: Comparison with aged donors showed that long-lived donors had more naive CD4+ cells and higher diversity.

This clonotype has only one observation. The antigen is unknown. Trimming pared 3 bases from V and 8 bases from J, leaving 5 bases between. The CDR3 loop spans 11 amino acids. The use of a sample-barcoded 5' primer and a J-beta primer mix characterized a second PCR of about 6 to 11 cycles. Unique molecular identifiers of 12 random nucleotides labeled each cDNA. One entry per CDR3 protein results from TCRdb running MiXCR on the 5' RACE reads. This sample yields under 950,000 distinct CDR3 sequences, of which approximately 21% are seen a single time; approximately 20% belongs to the top ten. The specimen was blood. This receptor was taken from an older man in good health. The genes are TRBV12-3 or TRBV12-4 and TRBJ1-3; no firm D call. The chain's CDR3 is CASSFADTIYF. CDR3 bases: TGTGCCAGCAGTTTTGCGGACACCATATATTTT.